This TCR beta chain came from a study of vaccination and CD4 T cells after COVID-19. Oncomine TCR Beta short-read sequencing was applied to DNA from cultured CD4+ T cells. TCRdb used MiXCR to reprocess the PCR reads, holding one entry per CDR3 protein. Here the sample spans roughly 6,400 distinct CDR3 sequences, around a quarter being singletons. The CDR3 length is 15 residues. Germline V gene lookup returns CDR1 MNHEY and CDR2 SMNVEV (reference sequence). Trimming removed 6 bases from V and 1 base from J, with 15 bases in between. Only a few counts were recorded for this clonotype. What it recognizes is unknown. Treatment denoted: roughly nine-day PBMC culture with coronavirus spike peptide pools or control peptides (ViraFEST assay). An unexposed donor provided the CD4+ T cells, which were collected before the COVID-19 pandemic (2011-2018).

The clonotype comes from a human donor in good health. The chain has TRBV27 and TRBJ1-1; the D gene is possibly TRBD1 (5 bases). Sequenced sample: CD4+ T cells from blood, cultured in vitro. The CDR3 sequence: CASSGGGWGNTEAFF. The CDR3 DNA reads TGTGCCAGCAGCGGGGGGGGATGGGGGAACACTGAAGCTTTCTTT.